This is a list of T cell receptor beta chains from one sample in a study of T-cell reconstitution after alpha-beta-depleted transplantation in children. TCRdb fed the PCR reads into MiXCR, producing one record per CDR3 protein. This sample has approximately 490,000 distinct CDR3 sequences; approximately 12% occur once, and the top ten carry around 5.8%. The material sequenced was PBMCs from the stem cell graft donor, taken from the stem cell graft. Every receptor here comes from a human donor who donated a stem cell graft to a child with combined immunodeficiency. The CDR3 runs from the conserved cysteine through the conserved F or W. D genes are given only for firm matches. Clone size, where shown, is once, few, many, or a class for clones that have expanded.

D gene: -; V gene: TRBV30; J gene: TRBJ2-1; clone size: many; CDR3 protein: CAWSRNRDNEQFF; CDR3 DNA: TGTGCCTGGAGTCGTAACAGGGACAATGAGCAGTTCTTC
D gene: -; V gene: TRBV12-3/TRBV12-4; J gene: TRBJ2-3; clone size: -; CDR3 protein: CASSTTPETGLRGDTQYF; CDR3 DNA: TGTGCCAGCAGCACTACGCCCGAGACAGGACTCCGGGGAGATACGCAGTATTTT
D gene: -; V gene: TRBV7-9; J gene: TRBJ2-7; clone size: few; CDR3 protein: CASSSPQTRLGYEQYF; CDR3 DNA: TGTGCCAGCAGCTCCCCTCAGACCCGTTTGGGCTACGAGCAGTACTTC
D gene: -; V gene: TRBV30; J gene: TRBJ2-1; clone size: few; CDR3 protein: CAWKTGGLNEQFF; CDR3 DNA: TGTGCCTGGAAGACAGGCGGACTCAATGAGCAGTTCTTC
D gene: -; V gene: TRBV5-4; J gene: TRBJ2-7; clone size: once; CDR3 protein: CASSFGPGRDEQYF; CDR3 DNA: TGTGCCAGCAGCTTCGGACCGGGCAGGGACGAGCAGTACTTC
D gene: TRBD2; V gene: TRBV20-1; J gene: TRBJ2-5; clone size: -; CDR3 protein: CSATLAGVETQYF; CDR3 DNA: TGCAGTGCTACCCTAGCGGGAGTTGAGACCCAGTACTTC
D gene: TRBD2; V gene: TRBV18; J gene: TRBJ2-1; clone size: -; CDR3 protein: CASSPPSAGAFGDRRFF; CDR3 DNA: TGTGCCAGCTCACCACCGTCAGCGGGAGCCTTTGGAGACCGTCGGTTCTTC
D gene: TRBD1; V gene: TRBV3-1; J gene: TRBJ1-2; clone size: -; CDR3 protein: CASSGTGVFGYGYTF; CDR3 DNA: TGTGCCAGCAGCGGGACAGGGGTATTTGGCTATGGCTACACCTTC
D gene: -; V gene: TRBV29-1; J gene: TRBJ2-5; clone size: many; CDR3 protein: CSVGTETQYF; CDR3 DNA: TGCAGCGTGGGGACAGAGACCCAGTACTTC
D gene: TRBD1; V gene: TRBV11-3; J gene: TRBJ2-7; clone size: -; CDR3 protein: CASSATGLEQYF; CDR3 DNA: TGTGCCAGCAGCGCGACAGGGCTTGAGCAGTACTTC
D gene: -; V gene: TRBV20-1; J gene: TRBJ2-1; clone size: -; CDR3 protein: CSASGMAREQFF; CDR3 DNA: TGCAGTGCTAGTGGGATGGCTCGAGAGCAGTTCTTC
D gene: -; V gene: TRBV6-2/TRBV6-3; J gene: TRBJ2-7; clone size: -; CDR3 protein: CASSYSFVGEHRDEQYF; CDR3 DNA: TGTGCCAGCAGTTACAGTTTCGTTGGAGAACATCGGGACGAGCAGTACTTC
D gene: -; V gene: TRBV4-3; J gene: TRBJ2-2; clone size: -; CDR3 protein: CASSQGWNTNTGELFF; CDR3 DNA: TGCGCCAGCAGCCAAGGTTGGAATACGAACACCGGGGAGCTGTTTTTT
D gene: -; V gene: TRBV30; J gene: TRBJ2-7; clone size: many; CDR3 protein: CAWIDPRQASYEQYF; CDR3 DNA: TGTGCCTGGATCGACCCTCGACAGGCGTCCTACGAGCAGTACTTC
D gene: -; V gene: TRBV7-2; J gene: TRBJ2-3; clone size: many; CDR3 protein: CASSMTRDTQYF; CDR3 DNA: TGTGCCAGCAGCATGACCAGGGATACGCAGTATTTT
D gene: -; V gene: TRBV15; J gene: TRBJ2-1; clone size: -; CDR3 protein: CATSNPTDNEQFF; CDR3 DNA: TGTGCCACCAGCAACCCAACGGACAATGAGCAGTTCTTC
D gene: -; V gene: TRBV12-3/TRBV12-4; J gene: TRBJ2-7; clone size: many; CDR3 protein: CASSAGLYEQYF; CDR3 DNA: TGTGCCAGCAGTGCCGGACTCTACGAGCAGTACTTC
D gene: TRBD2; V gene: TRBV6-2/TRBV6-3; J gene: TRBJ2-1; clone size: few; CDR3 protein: CASSYSPRLAGAGGFYNEQFF; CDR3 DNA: TGTGCCAGCAGTTACTCCCCTCGACTAGCGGGAGCGGGGGGTTTCTACAATGAGCAGTTCTTC
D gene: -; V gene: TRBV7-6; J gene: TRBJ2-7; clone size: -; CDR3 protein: CASSRGDFYEQYF; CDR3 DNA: TGTGCCAGTTCCCGGGGCGATTTCTACGAGCAGTACTTC
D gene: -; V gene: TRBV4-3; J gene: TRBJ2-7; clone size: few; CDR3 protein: CASSQGTFLYF; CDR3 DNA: TGCGCCAGCAGCCAAGGGACGTTTTTGTACTTC
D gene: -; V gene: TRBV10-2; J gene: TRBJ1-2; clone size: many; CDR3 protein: CASSEWQNQYGYTF; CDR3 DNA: TGCGCCAGCAGTGAGTGGCAGAACCAGTATGGCTACACCTTC
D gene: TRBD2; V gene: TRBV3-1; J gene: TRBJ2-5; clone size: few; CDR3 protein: CASSQGVGGGAGETQYF; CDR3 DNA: TGTGCCAGCAGCCAAGGGGTTGGCGGGGGGGCCGGAGAGACCCAGTACTTC
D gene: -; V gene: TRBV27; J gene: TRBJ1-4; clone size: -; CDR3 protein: CASSPPGPAKLFF; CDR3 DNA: TGTGCCAGCAGTCCCCCTGGGCCCGCGAAACTGTTTTTT
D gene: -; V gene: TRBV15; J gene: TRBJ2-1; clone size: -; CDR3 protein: CATSVAAPSYNEQFF; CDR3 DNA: TGTGCCACCAGCGTGGCCGCTCCCTCCTACAATGAGCAGTTCTTC
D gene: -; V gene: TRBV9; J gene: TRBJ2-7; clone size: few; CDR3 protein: CASSVVRNEQYF; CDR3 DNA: TGTGCCAGCAGCGTAGTTAGGAACGAGCAGTACTTC
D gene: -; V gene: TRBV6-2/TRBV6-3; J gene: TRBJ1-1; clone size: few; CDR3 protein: CASTLGGRIMNTEAFF; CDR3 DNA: TGTGCCAGCACACTAGGCGGCAGGATAATGAACACTGAAGCTTTCTTT
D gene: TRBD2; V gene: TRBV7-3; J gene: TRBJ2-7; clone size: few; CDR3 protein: CASSRGGANYEQYF; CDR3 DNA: TGTGCCAGCAGCCGCGGGGGGGCCAACTACGAGCAGTACTTC
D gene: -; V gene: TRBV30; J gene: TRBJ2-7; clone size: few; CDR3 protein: CAWSPLGAKQYF; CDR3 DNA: TGTGCCTGGAGTCCCTTGGGGGCCAAGCAGTACTTC
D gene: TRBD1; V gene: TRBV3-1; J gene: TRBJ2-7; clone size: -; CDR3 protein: CASSRLNRGRGYEQYF; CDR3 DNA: TGTGCCAGCAGCCGCCTAAACAGGGGGCGCGGCTACGAGCAGTACTTC
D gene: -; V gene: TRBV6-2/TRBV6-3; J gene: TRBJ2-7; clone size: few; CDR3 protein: CASSPTGSTYEQYF; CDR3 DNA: TGTGCCAGCAGCCCTACAGGGAGCACCTACGAGCAGTACTTC
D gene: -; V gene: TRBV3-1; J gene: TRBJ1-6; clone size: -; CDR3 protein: CASSQGYPGSPLHF; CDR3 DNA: TGTGCCAGCAGCCAAGGGTATCCGGGTTCACCCCTCCACTTT